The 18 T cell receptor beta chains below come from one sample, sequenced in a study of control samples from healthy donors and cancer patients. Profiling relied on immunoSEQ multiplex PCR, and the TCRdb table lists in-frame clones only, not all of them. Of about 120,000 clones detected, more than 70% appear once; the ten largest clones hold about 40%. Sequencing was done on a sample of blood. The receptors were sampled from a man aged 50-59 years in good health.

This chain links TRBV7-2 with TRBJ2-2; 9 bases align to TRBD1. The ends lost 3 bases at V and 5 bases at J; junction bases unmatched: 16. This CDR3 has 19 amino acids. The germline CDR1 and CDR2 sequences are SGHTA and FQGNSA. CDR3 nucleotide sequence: TGTGCCAGCAGCTTTATCCCGGGACAGGGTCAAAGAAGGACCGGGGAGCTGTTTTTT. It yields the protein CASSFIPGQGQRRTGELFF.

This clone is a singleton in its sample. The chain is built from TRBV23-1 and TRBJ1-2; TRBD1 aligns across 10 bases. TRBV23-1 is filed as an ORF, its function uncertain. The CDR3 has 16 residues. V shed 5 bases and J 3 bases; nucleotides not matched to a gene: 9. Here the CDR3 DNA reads TGCGCCAGCAGTAACAATACGACAGGGGGCGACTATGGCTACACCTTC. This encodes CASSNNTTGGDYGYTF.

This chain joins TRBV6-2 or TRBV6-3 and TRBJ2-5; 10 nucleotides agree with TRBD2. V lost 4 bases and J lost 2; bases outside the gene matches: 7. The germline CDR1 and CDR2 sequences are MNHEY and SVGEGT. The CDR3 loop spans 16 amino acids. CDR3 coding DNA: TGTGCCAGCAGTTTTACTAGCGGGGCTCCTCAAGAGACCCAGTACTTC. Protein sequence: CASSFTSGAPQETQYF.

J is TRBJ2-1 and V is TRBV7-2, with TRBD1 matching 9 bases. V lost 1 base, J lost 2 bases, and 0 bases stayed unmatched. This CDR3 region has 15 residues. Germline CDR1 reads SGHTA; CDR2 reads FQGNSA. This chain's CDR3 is CASSLDRGPYNEQFF. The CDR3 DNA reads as TGTGCCAGCAGCTTAGACAGGGGGCCCTACAATGAGCAGTTCTTC.

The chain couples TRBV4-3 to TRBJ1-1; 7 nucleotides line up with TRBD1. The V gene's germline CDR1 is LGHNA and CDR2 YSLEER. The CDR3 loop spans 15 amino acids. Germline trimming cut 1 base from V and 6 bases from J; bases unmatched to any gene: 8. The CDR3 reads CASSQGTGGMAEAFF. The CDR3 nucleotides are TGCGCCAGCAGCCAAGGGACAGGCGGTATGGCTGAAGCTTTCTTT.

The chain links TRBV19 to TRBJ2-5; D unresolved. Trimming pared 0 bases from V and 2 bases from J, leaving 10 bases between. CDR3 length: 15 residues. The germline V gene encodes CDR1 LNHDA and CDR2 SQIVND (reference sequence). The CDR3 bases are TGTGCCAGTAGTATAGACTGGGCAGAACAAGAGACCCAGTACTTC. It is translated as CASSIDWAEQETQYF. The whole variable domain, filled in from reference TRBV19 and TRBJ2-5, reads DGGITQSPKYLFRKEGQNVTLSCEQNLNHDAMYWYRQDPGQGLRLIYYSQIVNDFQKGDIAEGYSVSREKKESFPLTVTSAQKNPTAFYLCASSIDWAEQETQYFGPGTRLLVL.

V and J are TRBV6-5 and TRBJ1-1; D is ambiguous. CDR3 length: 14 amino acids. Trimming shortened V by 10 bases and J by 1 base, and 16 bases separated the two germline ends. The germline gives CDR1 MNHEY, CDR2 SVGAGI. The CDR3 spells CATRSAIRNTEAFF. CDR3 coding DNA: TGTGCCACCCGCTCGGCTATTCGGAACACTGAAGCTTTCTTT.

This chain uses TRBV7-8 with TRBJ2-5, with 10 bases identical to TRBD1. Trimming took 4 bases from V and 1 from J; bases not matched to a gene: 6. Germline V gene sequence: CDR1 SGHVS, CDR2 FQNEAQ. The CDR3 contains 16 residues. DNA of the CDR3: TGTGCCAGCAGCTCGTCCCGGGACAGGGGCCAAGAGACCCAGTACTTC. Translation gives CASSSSRDRGQETQYF.

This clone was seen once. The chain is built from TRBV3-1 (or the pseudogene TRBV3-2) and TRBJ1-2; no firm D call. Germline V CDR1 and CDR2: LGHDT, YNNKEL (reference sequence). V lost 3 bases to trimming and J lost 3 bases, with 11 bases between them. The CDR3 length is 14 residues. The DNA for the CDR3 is TGTGCCAGCAGCCACCCCCGGACCGACTATGGCTACACCTTC. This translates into CASSHPRTDYGYTF.

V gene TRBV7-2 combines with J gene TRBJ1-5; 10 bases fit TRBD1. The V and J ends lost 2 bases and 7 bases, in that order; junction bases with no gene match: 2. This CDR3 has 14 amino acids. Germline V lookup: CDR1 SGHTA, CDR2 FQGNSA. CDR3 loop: CASSLTTGGQPQHF. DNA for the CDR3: TGTGCCAGCAGCTTAACGACAGGGGGCCAGCCCCAGCATTTT.

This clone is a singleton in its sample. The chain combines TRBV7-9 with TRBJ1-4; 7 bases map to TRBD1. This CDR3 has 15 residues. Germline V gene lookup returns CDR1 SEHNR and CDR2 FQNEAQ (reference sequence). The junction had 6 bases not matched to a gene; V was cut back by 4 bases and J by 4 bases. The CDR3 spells CASSSGTDLNEKLFF. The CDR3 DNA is TGTGCCAGCAGCTCCGGGACAGACCTTAATGAAAAACTGTTTTTT.

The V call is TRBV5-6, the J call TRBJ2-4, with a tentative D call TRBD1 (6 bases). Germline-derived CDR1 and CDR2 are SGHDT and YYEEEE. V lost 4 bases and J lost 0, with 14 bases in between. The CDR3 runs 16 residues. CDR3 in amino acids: CASSLPDRIAKNIQYF. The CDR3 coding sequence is TGTGCCAGCAGCCTACCCGACAGGATAGCCAAAAACATTCAGTACTTC.

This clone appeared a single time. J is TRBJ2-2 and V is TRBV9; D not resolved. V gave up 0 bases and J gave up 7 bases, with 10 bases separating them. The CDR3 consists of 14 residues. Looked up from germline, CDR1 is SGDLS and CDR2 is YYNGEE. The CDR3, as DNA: TGTGCCAGCAGCGTAGTAGTCGGTTACGGGGAGCTGTTTTTT. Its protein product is CASSVVVGYGELFF.

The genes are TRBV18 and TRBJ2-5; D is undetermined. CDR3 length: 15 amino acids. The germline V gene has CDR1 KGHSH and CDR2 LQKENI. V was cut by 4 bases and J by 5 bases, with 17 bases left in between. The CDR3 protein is CASSLPTEGVETQYF. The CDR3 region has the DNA TGTGCCAGCTCACTTCCTACGGAAGGAGTGGAGACCCAGTACTTC.

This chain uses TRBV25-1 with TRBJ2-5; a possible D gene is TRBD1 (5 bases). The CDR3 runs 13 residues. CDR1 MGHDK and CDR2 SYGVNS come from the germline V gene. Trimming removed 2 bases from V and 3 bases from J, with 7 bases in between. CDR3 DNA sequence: TGTGCCAGCAGTGAAGTGACAGAAGAGACCCAGTACTTC. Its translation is CASSEVTEETQYF.

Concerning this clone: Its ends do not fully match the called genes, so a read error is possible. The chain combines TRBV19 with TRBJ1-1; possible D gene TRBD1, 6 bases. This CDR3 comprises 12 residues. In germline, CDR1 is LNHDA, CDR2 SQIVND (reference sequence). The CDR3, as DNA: TGTGCCAGTAGTATAGCCGGGACAAAGGCAGGCTTT. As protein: CASSIAGTKAGF.

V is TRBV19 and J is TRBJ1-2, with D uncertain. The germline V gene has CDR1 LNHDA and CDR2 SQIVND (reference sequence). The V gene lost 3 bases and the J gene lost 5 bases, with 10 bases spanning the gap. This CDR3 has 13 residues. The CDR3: CASSIDSSYGYTF. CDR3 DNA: TGTGCCAGTAGTATCGACTCCTCATATGGCTACACCTTC.

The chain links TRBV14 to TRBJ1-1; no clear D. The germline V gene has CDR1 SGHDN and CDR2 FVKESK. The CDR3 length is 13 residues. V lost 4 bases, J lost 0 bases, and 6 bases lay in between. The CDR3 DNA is TGTGCCAGCAGCCCTGACCTGAACACTGAAGCTTTCTTT. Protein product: CASSPDLNTEAFF.